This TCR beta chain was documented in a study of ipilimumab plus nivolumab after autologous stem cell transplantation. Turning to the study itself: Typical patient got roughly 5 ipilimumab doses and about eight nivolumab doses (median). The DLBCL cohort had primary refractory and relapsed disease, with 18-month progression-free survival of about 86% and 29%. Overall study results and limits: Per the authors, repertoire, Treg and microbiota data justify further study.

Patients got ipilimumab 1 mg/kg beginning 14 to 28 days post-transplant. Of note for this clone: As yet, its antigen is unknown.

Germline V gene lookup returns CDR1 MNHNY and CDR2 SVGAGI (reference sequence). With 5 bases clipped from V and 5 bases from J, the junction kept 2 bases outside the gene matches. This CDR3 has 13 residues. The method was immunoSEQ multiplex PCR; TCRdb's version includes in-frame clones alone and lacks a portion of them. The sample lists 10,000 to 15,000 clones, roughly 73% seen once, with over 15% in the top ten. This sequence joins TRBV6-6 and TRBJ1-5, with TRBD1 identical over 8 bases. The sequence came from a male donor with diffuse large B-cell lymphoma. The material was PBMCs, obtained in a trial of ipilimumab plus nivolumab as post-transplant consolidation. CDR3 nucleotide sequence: TGTGCCAGCAGTCCACAGGGGGATCAGCCCCAGCATTTT. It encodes CASSPQGDQPQHF.